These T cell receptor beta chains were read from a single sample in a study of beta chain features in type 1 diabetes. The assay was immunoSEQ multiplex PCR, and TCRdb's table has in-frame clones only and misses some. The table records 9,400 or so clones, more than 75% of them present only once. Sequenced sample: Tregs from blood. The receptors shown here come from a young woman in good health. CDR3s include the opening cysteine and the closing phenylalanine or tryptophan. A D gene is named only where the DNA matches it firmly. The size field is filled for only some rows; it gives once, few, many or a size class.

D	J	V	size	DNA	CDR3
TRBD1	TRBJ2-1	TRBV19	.	TGTGCCAGTAGTATGACAGGGGGGACAGGGCATGTTCGGTTCTTC	CASSMTGGTGHVRFF
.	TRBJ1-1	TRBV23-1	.	TGCGCCAGCAAAGGGGTTTTGGGCACTGAAGCTTTCTTT	CASKGVLGTEAFF
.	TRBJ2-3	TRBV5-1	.	TGCGCCAGCACGGAGGGGGGGCCGGGCACAGATACGCAGTATTTT	CASTEGGPGTDTQYF
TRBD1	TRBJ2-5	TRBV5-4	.	TGTGCCAGCAGCTTTGGGTTCTCCGGGACAGGGCTGGGGGAAGAGACCCAGTACTTC	CASSFGFSGTGLGEETQYF
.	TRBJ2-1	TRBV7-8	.	TGTGCCAGCAGCTTAGTTAGACAGAACAATGAGCAGTTCTTC	CASSLVRQNNEQFF
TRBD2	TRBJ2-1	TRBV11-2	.	TGTGCCAGCAGCAAGAAGGTGGGTGGCGGGAGCTCCTACAATGAGCAGTTCTTC	CASSKKVGGGSSYNEQFF
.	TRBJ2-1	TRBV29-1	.	TGCAGCGTTCGATACAGCTATTTGGACAATGAGCAGTTCTTC	CSVRYSYLDNEQFF
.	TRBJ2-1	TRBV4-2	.	TGTGCCAGCAGCCAAGATGGGACAACCTACAATGAGCAGTTCTTC	CASSQDGTTYNEQFF
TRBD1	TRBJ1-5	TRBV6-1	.	TGTGCCAGCAGTGAAGGACAGGGAGGGCATTTT	CASSEGQGGHF
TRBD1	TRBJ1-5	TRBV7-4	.	TGTGCCAGCAGCCTCCGGGAGACGACAGGGTTGAGCAATCAGCCCCAGCATTTT	CASSLRETTGLSNQPQHF
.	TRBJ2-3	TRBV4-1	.	TGCGCCAGCAGCCAAGATTCCCGGGAGCCCCACGGGCAGTATTTT	CASSQDSREPHGQYF
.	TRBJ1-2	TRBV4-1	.	TGCGCCAGCAGCCAAGAACAGGGATTCTTCTATGGCTACACCTTC	CASSQEQGFFYGYTF
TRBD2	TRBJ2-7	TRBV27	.	TGTGCCAGCAGTTTATCTTGGGGGGGCTACGAGCAGTACTTC	CASSLSWGGYEQYF
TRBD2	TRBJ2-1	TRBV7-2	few	TGTGCCAGCAGCCTGACTAGCGGGAGGTTCAATGAGCAGTTCTTC	CASSLTSGRFNEQFF
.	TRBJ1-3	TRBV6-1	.	TGTGCCAGCAGCCAAAGGGGGGGAAACACCATATATTTT	CASSQRGGNTIYF
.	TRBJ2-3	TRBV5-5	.	TGTGCCAGCAGCTTGGGCTTTCAGGGGACGCAGTATTTT	CASSLGFQGTQYF